The clone carrying this T cell receptor beta chain has a count of ten or more. Antigen unknown. This specimen belongs to a study of response to subunit inactivated influenza vaccine. General study results and limits: Every seasonal influenza vaccination brings in few new T cells, the authors suggested.

A single record per CDR3 protein comes from TCRdb applying MiXCR to the RT-PCR reads. This table has a few hundred thousand distinct CDR3 sequences, approximately 7.2% appearing once. The starting material was PBMCs from blood, obtained less than 30 months after vaccination. The clonotype originates from a man between 50 and 75 years old who received an inactivated influenza vaccine.

Here the CDR3 reads CASSLEAQRTYEQYF. CDR3 in DNA: TGCGCCAGCAGCTTGGAAGCCCAGCGGACCTACGAGCAGTACTTC. The V gene is TRBV5-1, the J gene TRBJ2-7, with a tentative D call TRBD2 (5 bases). The V end lost 0 bases, the J end lost 2 bases, and 12 bases lay between the germline ends. There are 15 residues in the CDR3. Per germline, CDR1 SGHRS and CDR2 YFSETQ.